Listed here is a single T cell receptor (beta chain). Its antigen remains unknown. Germline loops: CDR1 GTSNPN, CDR2 SVGIG (reference sequence). The CDR3 contains 13 residues. The V and J ends lost 0 bases and 4 bases respectively, with 9 bases between them. The multiple sclerosis control group comprised treatment-naive patients with stable or active relapsing-remitting disease. Purification of the CD8+ and CD4+ T cells relied on negative isolation, and TEMRA cells underwent FACS enrichment. The data were taken from a study of CD8 T cells in Susac syndrome. Reverse transcription used about 0.45 to 1 ug RNA and random hexamers. TCRdb re-called the immunoSEQ multiplex PCR reads through MiXCR, storing one row per CDR3 protein. This table holds approximately 170,000 distinct CDR3 sequences, 94% found once. Overall study results and limits: It was acknowledged in the study that its TCR sequencing and HLA analysis involved a relatively small number of individuals.

V gene TRBV30 combines with J gene TRBJ1-2, with a weak D call TRBD1 (6 bases). The sequenced sample consisted of CD4+ T cells from PBMCs. The sequence derives from a human donor with multiple sclerosis. In nucleotides, the CDR3 is TGTGCCTGGAGTGTACTGGGGGCCTATGGCTACACCTTC. Protein sequence: CAWSVLGAYGYTF.